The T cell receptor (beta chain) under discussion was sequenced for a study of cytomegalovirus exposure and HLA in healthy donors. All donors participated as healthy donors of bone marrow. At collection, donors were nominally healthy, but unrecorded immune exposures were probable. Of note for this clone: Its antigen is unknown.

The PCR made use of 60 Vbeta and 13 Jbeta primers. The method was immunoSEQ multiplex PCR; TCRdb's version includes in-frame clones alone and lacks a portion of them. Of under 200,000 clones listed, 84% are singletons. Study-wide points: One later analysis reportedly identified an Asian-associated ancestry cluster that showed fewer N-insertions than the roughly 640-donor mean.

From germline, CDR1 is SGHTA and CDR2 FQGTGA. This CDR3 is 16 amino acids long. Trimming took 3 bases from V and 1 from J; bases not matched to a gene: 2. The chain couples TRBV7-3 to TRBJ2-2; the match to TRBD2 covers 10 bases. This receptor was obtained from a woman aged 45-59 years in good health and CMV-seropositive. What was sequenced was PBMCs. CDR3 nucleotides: TGTGCCAGCAGCTTGTTAGCGGGGGGGAACACCGGGGAGCTGTTTTTT. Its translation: CASSLLAGGNTGELFF. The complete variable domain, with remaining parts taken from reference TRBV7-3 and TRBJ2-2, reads GAGVSQTPSNKVTEKGKYVELRCDPISGHTALYWYRQSLGQGPEFLIYFQGTGAADDSGLPNDRFFAVRPEGSVSTLKIQRTERGDSAVYLCASSLLAGGNTGELFFGEGSRLTVL.